The 15 T cell receptor beta chains presented below share a single source sample, sequenced in a study of T cells after yellow fever vaccination. From the 5' RACE reads, TCRdb called clonotypes with MiXCR, one entry per CDR3 protein. Among around 400,000 distinct CDR3 sequences listed, around 10% were seen once. The sample in question was PBMCs, obtained on the day of the first yellow fever vaccination. The receptors shown here come from a man younger than 35 who received the YFV17D yellow fever vaccine.

This clonotype turned up a few times. The J gene is TRBJ2-7, the V gene TRBV4-3, with D maybe TRBD2 (6 bases). The V end lost 4 bases, the J end lost 7 bases, and 23 bases lay between the germline ends. From germline, CDR1 is LGHNA and CDR2 YSLEER. CDR3 length equals 16 residues. The CDR3 spells CASSLLRGGAGGEQYF. In DNA form, the CDR3 reads TGCGCCAGCAGCCTCCTAAGGGGCGGGGCAGGTGGGGAGCAGTACTTC.

V usage is TRBV19 and J usage is TRBJ1-2; perhaps TRBD1 as D (6 bases). There are 15 residues in the CDR3. CDR1 LNHDA and CDR2 SQIVND come from the germline V gene (reference sequence). V was clipped by 1 base and J by 5 bases, with 14 bases between them. The CDR3 here is CASSIVSAGVYGYTF. The DNA of the CDR3 is TGTGCCAGTAGTATAGTATCGGCAGGGGTATATGGCTACACCTTC.

Comments on this clonotype: A much larger clone lies one base from this, so it may be a read error. The V gene is TRBV7-9, the J gene TRBJ1-4; 11 bases are a match to TRBD1. Germline CDR1 and CDR2: SEHNR and FQNEAQ (reference sequence). The CDR3 extends over 16 amino acids. Trimming removed 5 bases from V and 7 bases from J; junction bases left unmatched: 9. The CDR3 DNA sequence: TGTGCCAGCAGCCTCCTCAGGACAGGGGGCTTTGAAAAACTGTTTTTT. It is translated as CASSLLRTGGFEKLFF. The entire variable domain, with the rest obtained from reference TRBV7-9 and TRBJ1-4, is as follows: DTGVSQNPRHKITKRGQNVTFRCDPISEHNRLYWYRQTLGQGPEFLTYFQNEAQLEKSRLLSDRFSAERPKGSFSTLEIQRTEQGDSAMYLCASSLLRTGGFEKLFFGSGTQLSVL.

This clonotype was detected many times. The genes are TRBV29-1 and TRBJ1-1; D may be TRBD1 (6 bases). Trimming left V 4 bases short and J 4 bases short, with 10 bases between. Germline CDR1 reads SQVTM; CDR2 reads ANQGSEA. The CDR3 is 12 residues long. Here the CDR3 DNA reads TGCAGCGTTGGAAAGGGGGGCACTGAAGCTTTCTTT. Residues: CSVGKGGTEAFF. The whole variable domain, remainder taken from reference TRBV29-1 and TRBJ1-1, is SAVISQKPSRDICQRGTSLTIQCQVDSQVTMMFWYRQQPGQSLTLIATANQGSEATYESGFVIDKFPISRPNLTFSTLTVSNMSPEDSSIYLCSVGKGGTEAFFGQGTRLTVV.

This clonotype showed up just a few times. V usage is TRBV12-3 or TRBV12-4 and J usage is TRBJ1-4, with D possibly being TRBD1 (5 bases). V lost 6 bases and J 0 bases, leaving 8 bases between the germline ends. This CDR3 spans 14 amino acids. The CDR3 region is CASSDSATNEKLFF. In DNA form, the CDR3 reads TGTGCCAGCAGCGACAGTGCAACTAATGAAAAACTGTTTTTT.

V gene TRBV12-3 or TRBV12-4 combines with J gene TRBJ1-2; D gene ambiguous. The CDR3 extends over 13 amino acids. The V and J ends lost 4 bases and 4 bases respectively, with 10 bases between them. The CDR3 coding sequence is TGTGCCAGCAGTTCAACTCCAGTCTATGGCTACACCTTC. It encodes CASSSTPVYGYTF.

The rearrangement joins TRBV10-3 to TRBJ1-6, with D perhaps TRBD1 (6 bases). This CDR3 comprises 17 residues. The V gene lost 6 bases and the J gene lost 9 bases, with 24 bases spanning the gap. Germline V lookup: CDR1 ENHRY, CDR2 SYGVKD. The CDR3 reads CAISQDDRTGLGSPLHF. The CDR3 DNA reads TGTGCCATCAGCCAGGATGATCGTACAGGGTTAGGTTCACCCCTCCACTTT.

The chain recombines TRBV7-2 with TRBJ1-2; the D is unclear. Per the germline V gene, CDR1 is SGHTA and CDR2 is FQGNSA. The CDR3 has 14 amino acids. The V gene lost 5 bases and the J gene lost 3 bases, with 13 bases spanning the gap. The CDR3 sequence: CASSQGTNHYGYTF. CDR3 in DNA: TGTGCCAGCAGCCAAGGCACGAATCACTATGGCTACACCTTC.

The genes are TRBV9 and TRBJ1-2; D may be TRBD1 (6 bases). Looked up from germline, CDR1 is SGDLS and CDR2 is YYNGEE. The CDR3 is 13 residues long. Trimming removed 2 bases at V and 3 bases at J, with 8 bases between. CDR3 residues: CASSVRQDYGYTF. As DNA, the CDR3 is TGTGCCAGCAGCGTCCGACAGGACTATGGCTACACCTTC. Looking up the rest from reference TRBV9 and TRBJ1-2 gives the full variable domain: DSGVTQTPKHLITATGQRVTLRCSPRSGDLSVYWYQQSLDQGLQFLIQYYNGEERAKGNILERFSAQQFPDLHSELNLSSLELGDSALYFCASSVRQDYGYTFGSGTRLTVV.

In this sample, this clonotype turned up a few times. The chain recombines TRBV6-5 with TRBJ1-1; 7 bases are a match to TRBD1. Trimming took 2 bases from V and 11 from J; bases not matched to a gene: 23. Germline values: CDR1 MNHEY, CDR2 SVGAGI. This CDR3 spans 18 amino acids. The CDR3 DNA reads as TGTGCCAGCAGTTACAACACAGGGGCTCTTTTATCGGATGCTGGGGCTTTCTTT. Translating gives CASSYNTGALLSDAGAFF.

J is TRBJ1-2 and V is TRBV7-3; 7 bases line up with TRBD1. Trimming removed 4 bases from V and 7 bases from J; junction bases left unmatched: 12. CDR3 length: 15 amino acids. Per germline, CDR1 SGHTA and CDR2 FQGTGA. Here the CDR3 reads CASSSTPTGAGGYTF. The CDR3 region has the DNA TGTGCCAGCAGCTCCACCCCAACAGGGGCGGGTGGCTACACCTTC. The full variable domain, rest sourced from reference TRBV7-3 and TRBJ1-2, is GAGVSQTPSNKVTEKGKYVELRCDPISGHTALYWYRQSLGQGPEFLIYFQGTGAADDSGLPNDRFFAVRPEGSVSTLKIQRTERGDSAVYLCASSSTPTGAGGYTFGSGTRLTVV.

The chain uses TRBV12-3 or TRBV12-4 and TRBJ2-3; D is unclear. V lost 4 bases and J 10 bases, leaving 9 bases between the germline ends. CDR3 length: 11 residues. The CDR3 region has the DNA TGTGCCAGCAGTTCGAAGAGGTCGCAGTATTTT. Encoded protein: CASSSKRSQYF.

V gene TRBV7-2 combines with J gene TRBJ2-4, with D maybe TRBD2 (6 bases). Germline V gene data show CDR1 as SGHTA and CDR2 as FQGNSA. The CDR3 loop spans 13 amino acids. Trimming shortened V by 5 bases and J by 3 bases, and 8 bases separated the two germline ends. In DNA, the CDR3 is TGTGCCAGCAGCCCTAGCGTCAAAAACATTCAGTACTTC. Its protein is CASSPSVKNIQYF.

The chain carries TRBV6-9 and TRBJ2-3; 8 positions match TRBD2. The CDR3 runs to 16 residues. CDR1 and CDR2 from the germline V gene are MNHGY and SVAAGI. Trimming at V came to 0 bases and at J to 4 bases, leaving 6 bases not matched to a gene. Here the CDR3 DNA reads TGTGCCAGCAGTTATTCGAGGCGGGGGGAATCAGATACGCAGTATTTT. Residues: CASSYSRRGESDTQYF.

This clonotype appeared a few times. This chain connects TRBV5-6 to TRBJ1-5; TRBD1 agrees at 7 bases. The V segment lost 4 bases and the J segment 3 bases; nucleotides outside the gene matches: 7. CDR1 is SGHDT, CDR2 YYEEEE, per germline. CDR3 length equals 15 residues. The CDR3 coding sequence is TGTGCCAGCAGCCTCCGACAGGGCCCCAATCAGCCCCAGCATTTT. Its translation is CASSLRQGPNQPQHF.